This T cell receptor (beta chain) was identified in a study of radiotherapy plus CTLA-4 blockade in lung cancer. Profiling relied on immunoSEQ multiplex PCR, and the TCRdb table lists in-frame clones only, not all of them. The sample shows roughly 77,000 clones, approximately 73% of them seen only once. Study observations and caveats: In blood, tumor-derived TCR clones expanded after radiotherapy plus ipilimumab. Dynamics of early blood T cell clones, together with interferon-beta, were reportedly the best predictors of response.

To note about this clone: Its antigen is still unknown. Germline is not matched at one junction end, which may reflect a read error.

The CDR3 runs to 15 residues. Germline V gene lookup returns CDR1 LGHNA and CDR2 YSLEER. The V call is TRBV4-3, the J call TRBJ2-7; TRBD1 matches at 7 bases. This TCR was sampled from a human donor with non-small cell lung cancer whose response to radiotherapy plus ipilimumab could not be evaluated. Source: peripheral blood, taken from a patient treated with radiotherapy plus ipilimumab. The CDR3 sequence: CAGSPRTGFSYEQYF. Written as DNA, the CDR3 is TGCGCCGGCAGCCCCCGGACAGGCTTCTCCTACGAGCAGTACTTC.